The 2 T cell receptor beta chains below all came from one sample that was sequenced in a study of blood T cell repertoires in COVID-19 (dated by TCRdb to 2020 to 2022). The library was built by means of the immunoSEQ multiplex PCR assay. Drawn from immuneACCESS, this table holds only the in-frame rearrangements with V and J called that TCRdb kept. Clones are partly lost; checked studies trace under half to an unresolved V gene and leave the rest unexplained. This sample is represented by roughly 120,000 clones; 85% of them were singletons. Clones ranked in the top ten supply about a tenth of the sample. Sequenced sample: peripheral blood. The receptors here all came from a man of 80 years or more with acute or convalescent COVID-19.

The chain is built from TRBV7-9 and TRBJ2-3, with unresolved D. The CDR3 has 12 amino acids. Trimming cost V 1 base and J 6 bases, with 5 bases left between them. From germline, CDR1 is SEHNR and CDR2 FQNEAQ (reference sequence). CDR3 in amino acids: CASSLDEDTQYF. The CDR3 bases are TGTGCCAGCAGCTTAGACGAGGATACGCAGTATTTT. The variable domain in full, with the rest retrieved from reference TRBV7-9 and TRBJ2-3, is DTGVSQNPRHKITKRGQNVTFRCDPISEHNRLYWYRQTLGQGPEFLTYFQNEAQLEKSRLLSDRFSAERPKGSFSTLEIQRTEQGDSAMYLCASSLDEDTQYFGPGTRLTVL.

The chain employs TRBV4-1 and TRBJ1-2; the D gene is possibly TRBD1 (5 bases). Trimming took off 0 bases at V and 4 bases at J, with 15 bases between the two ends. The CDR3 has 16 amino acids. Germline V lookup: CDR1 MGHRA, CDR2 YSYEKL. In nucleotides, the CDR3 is TGCGCCAGCAGCCAAGATATCCGGGGGGTGTCCTATGGCTACACCTTC. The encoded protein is CASSQDIRGVSYGYTF.